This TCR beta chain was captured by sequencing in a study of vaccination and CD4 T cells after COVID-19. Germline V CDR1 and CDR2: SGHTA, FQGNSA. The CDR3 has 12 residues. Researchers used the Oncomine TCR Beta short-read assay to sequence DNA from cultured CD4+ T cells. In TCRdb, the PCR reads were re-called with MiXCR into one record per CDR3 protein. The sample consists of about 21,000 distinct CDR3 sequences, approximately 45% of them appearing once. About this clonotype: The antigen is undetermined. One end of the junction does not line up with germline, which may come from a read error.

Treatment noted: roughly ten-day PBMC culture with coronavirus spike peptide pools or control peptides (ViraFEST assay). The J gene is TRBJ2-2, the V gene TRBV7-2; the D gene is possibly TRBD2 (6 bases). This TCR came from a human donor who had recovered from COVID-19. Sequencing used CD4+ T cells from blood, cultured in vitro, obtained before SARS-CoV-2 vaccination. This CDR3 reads CASSRDLGGLFF. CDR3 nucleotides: TGTGCCAGCAGCCGCGATTTGGGGGGGCTGTTTTTT.